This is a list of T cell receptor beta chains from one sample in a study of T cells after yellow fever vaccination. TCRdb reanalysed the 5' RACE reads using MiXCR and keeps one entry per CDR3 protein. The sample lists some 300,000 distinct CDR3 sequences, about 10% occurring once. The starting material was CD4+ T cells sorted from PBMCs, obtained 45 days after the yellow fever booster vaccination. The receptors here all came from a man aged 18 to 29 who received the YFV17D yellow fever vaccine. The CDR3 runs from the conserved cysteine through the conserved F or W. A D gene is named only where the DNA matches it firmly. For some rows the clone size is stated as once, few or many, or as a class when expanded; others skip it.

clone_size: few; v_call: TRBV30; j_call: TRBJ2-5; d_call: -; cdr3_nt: TGTGCCTGGAGGTACAGGGCGGGAAAGACCCAGTACTTC; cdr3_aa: CAWRYRAGKTQYF
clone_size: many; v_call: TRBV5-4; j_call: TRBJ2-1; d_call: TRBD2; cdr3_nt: TGTGCCAGCAACTCTGCGGGGGTCTTCAATGAGCAGTTCTTC; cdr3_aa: CASNSAGVFNEQFF
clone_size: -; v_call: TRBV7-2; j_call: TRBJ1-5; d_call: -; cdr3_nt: TGTGCCAGCAGCTTAGCGCTAGGGCCCCAGGGCAATCAGCCCCAGCATTTT; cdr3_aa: CASSLALGPQGNQPQHF
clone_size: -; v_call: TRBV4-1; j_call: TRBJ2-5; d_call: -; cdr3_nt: TGCGCCAGCAGCCCCCAGACGGGACCGGACTTTACCCAGTACTTC; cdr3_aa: CASSPQTGPDFTQYF
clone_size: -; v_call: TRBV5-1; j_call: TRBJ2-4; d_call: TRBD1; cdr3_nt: TGCGCCAGCAGCGCTTCCGGGACAGGCAAAAACATTCAGTACTTC; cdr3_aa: CASSASGTGKNIQYF
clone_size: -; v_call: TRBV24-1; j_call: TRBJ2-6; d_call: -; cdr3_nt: TGTGCCACCAGTGATCACACGGGCGTCCTGACTTTC; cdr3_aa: CATSDHTGVLTF
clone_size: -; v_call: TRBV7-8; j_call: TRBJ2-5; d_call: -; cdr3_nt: TGTGCCAGCAGCTTAAAGTCCCCGGAGACCCAGTACTTC; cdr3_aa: CASSLKSPETQYF
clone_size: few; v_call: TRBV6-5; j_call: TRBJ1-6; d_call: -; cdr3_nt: TGTGCCAGCAGTTACCGCGGACAGACTAATTCACCCCTCCACTTT; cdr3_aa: CASSYRGQTNSPLHF
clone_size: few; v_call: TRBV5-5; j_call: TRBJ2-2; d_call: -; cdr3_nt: TGTGCCAGCAGCTTCCAGGGGCGCAACACCGGGGAGCTGTTTTTT; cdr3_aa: CASSFQGRNTGELFF
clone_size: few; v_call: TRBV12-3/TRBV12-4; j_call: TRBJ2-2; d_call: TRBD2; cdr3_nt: TGTGCCAGCAGACTAGCGGGGGGTAACACCGGGGAGCTGTTTTTT; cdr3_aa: CASRLAGGNTGELFF
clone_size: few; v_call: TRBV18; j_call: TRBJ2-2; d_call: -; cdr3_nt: TGTGCCAGCTCAGCGCTACCCAACACCGGGGAGCTGTTTTTT; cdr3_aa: CASSALPNTGELFF
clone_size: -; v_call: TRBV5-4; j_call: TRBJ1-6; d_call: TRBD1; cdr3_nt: TGTGCCAGCAGCCGGTCGGACAGGACCTATAATTCACCCCTCCACTTT; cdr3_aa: CASSRSDRTYNSPLHF
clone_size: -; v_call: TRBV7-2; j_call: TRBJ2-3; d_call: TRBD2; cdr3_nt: TGTGCCAGCAGCTTAGGACGAAGCGGGGGATCAGATACGCAGTATTTT; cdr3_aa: CASSLGRSGGSDTQYF